This passage covers 24 T cell receptor beta chains from one sample sequenced in a study of beta chain features in type 1 diabetes. Isolated RNA was reverse transcribed in full, so expressed TCRB transcripts were sequenced. Assay: immunoSEQ multiplex PCR; the TCRdb copy retains only in-frame clones and omits some. The profile covers 350,000 or so clones, with about 20% appearing a single time and around 0.044% taken by the ten largest. Sequenced: naive CD4+ T cells from blood. The origin of the receptors is a woman younger than 35 in good health.

The V gene is TRBV9, the J gene TRBJ2-5, with 11 nucleotides matching TRBD1. Germline loops: CDR1 SGDLS, CDR2 YYNGEE. The V and J ends lost 3 bases and 5 bases, in that order; junction bases with no gene match: 6. The CDR3 has 15 residues. CDR3 region: CASSAGTGGRETQYF. The DNA of the CDR3 is TGTGCCAGCAGCGCCGGGACAGGGGGTCGGGAGACCCAGTACTTC. The full variable domain, rest sourced from reference TRBV9 and TRBJ2-5, is DSGVTQTPKHLITATGQRVTLRCSPRSGDLSVYWYQQSLDQGLQFLIQYYNGEERAKGNILERFSAQQFPDLHSELNLSSLELGDSALYFCASSAGTGGRETQYFGPGTRLLVL.

The chain carries TRBV6-1 and TRBJ1-5; TRBD1 matches 7 bases. The CDR3 has 14 residues. After removal of 7 bases from V and 4 bases from J, the junction contained 7 bases not matched to a gene. Germline values: CDR1 MNHNS, CDR2 SASEGT. DNA for the CDR3: TGTGCCAGCACCCGAGGACAGGTTAATCAGCCCCAGCATTTT. Encoded protein: CASTRGQVNQPQHF.

This chain uses TRBV7-3 with TRBJ2-5; possibly TRBD2 for D (6 bases). Germline lookup yields CDR1 SGHTA and CDR2 FQGTGA. This CDR3 comprises 15 residues. The V end lost 5 bases, the J end lost 1 base, and 14 bases lay between the germline ends. The CDR3 sequence is CASSPTRGIQETQYF. The CDR3 DNA reads as TGTGCCAGCAGCCCCACGCGGGGAATCCAAGAGACCCAGTACTTC.

This rearrangement joins TRBV30 to TRBJ2-7; D possibly corresponds to TRBD1 (5 bases). Germline V gene data show CDR1 as GTSNPN and CDR2 as SVGIG (reference sequence). Trimming cost V 1 base and J 3 bases, with 16 bases left between them. The CDR3 extends over 15 amino acids. In DNA, the CDR3 is TGTGCCTGGAGTGGGCTTTGGCCAGGGATCTACGAGCAGTACTTC. Amino acid sequence: CAWSGLWPGIYEQYF.

The V gene is TRBV29-1, the J gene TRBJ1-2; D perhaps matches TRBD1 (5 bases). V was trimmed by 6 bases and J by 6 bases, leaving 14 bases between them. The CDR3 length is 12 residues. Germline assignment: CDR1 SQVTM and CDR2 ANQGSEA. The CDR3 DNA reads as TGCAGCGTCTCCAGGGTAGGGGATGGCTACACCTTC. Protein sequence: CSVSRVGDGYTF.

V gene TRBV11-2 combines with J gene TRBJ2-3; D unclear. CDR3 length: 11 amino acids. V lost 5 bases, J lost 8 bases, and 8 bases lay in between. Germline V gene data show CDR1 as SGHAT and CDR2 as FQNNGV. CDR3 in DNA: TGTGCCAGCAGCCCCCTCGGTACGCAGTATTTT. It translates to CASSPLGTQYF.

V and J are TRBV5-4 and TRBJ2-3; D gene unclear. Germline V gene sequence: CDR1 SGHNT, CDR2 YYREEE (reference sequence). The CDR3 runs 15 residues. Trimming pared 0 bases from V and 6 bases from J, leaving 14 bases between. In DNA, the CDR3 is TGTGCCAGCAGCTTGGAGAGTGCGGCCCTTGATACGCAGTATTTT. The encoded protein is CASSLESAALDTQYF.

This chain's CDR3 is CASSLVTSGSIGELFF. In DNA, the CDR3 is TGCGCCAGCAGCTTGGTGACTAGCGGGAGTATCGGGGAGCTGTTTTTT. The chain joins TRBV5-1 to TRBJ2-2; 12 bases agree with TRBD2. The V and J ends lost 0 bases and 7 bases, in that order; junction bases with no gene match: 4. This CDR3 spans 16 amino acids. Germline CDR1 is SGHRS and CDR2 is YFSETQ.

The V and J genes are TRBV5-6 and TRBJ1-1; D ambiguous. The CDR3 is 14 residues long. V gave up 0 bases and J gave up 2 bases, with 8 bases separating them. From germline, CDR1 is SGHDT and CDR2 YYEEEE. CDR3 nucleotides: TGTGCCAGCAGCTTGGTATCAGATAACACTGAAGCTTTCTTT. Protein: CASSLVSDNTEAFF.

This clone was seen more than once but under ten times. At the DNA level, this CDR3 is encoded by other sequences in the same sample as well. The chain joins TRBV7-9 to TRBJ2-3; D uncertain. Germline loops: CDR1 SEHNR, CDR2 FQNEAQ (reference sequence). Trimming took 1 base from V and 2 from J, leaving 4 bases between them. The CDR3 length is 13 residues. CDR3 amino acids: CASSLGATDTQYF. The CDR3 DNA follows: TGTGCCAGCAGCTTAGGGGCCACAGATACGCAGTATTTT.

The V call is TRBV29-1, the J call TRBJ2-3, with 7 bases aligning to TRBD1. Germline V gene data show CDR1 as SQVTM and CDR2 as ANQGSEA. With V trimmed by 7 bases and J by 4 bases, 14 bases remained unmatched. The CDR3 has 15 amino acids. The CDR3 is CSGRQGIGYSDTQYF. CDR3 nucleotide sequence: TGCAGCGGTCGACAGGGAATAGGTTATTCAGATACGCAGTATTTT.

There are a few counts of this clone. The gene calls are TRBV5-1 and TRBJ2-7; no definite D call. CDR3 length: 18 amino acids. Germline CDR1 is SGHRS and CDR2 is YFSETQ. V lost 0 bases to trimming and J lost 2 bases, with 21 bases between them. CDR3 nucleotide sequence: TGCGCCAGCAGCTTGGCCAGAGGTGATAGCTATGAACCCTACGAGCAGTACTTC. Amino acids: CASSLARGDSYEPYEQYF.

The chain carries TRBV6-1 and TRBJ2-7; 11 nucleotides agree with TRBD1. CDR3 length equals 15 residues. V dropped 4 bases and J dropped 4; count of bases not matched to a gene: 6. The germline gives CDR1 MNHNS, CDR2 SASEGT. CDR3 nucleotides: TGTGCCAGCAGTGCTTCCGGGACAGGGGGGTACGAGCAGTACTTC. This sequence encodes CASSASGTGGYEQYF.

The chain carries TRBV7-9 and TRBJ2-3; D gene unclear. The germline V and J ends were trimmed by 0 bases and 6 bases, with 7 bases remaining between them. Germline assignment: CDR1 SEHNR and CDR2 FQNEAQ (reference sequence). The length of the CDR3 is 13 residues. Here the CDR3 reads CASSLARLDTQYF. CDR3 nucleotide sequence: TGTGCCAGCAGCTTAGCCCGGTTGGATACGCAGTATTTT. Variable domain in full (rest from reference TRBV7-9 and TRBJ2-3): DTGVSQNPRHKITKRGQNVTFRCDPISEHNRLYWYRQTLGQGPEFLTYFQNEAQLEKSRLLSDRFSAERPKGSFSTLEIQRTEQGDSAMYLCASSLARLDTQYFGPGTRLTVL.

This chain connects TRBV6-5 to TRBJ1-2; the D gene is possibly TRBD1 (6 bases). Germline-derived CDR1 and CDR2 are MNHEY and SVGAGI. The CDR3 runs 15 residues. Trimming took 0 bases from V and 0 from J, leaving 8 bases between them. CDR3: CASSYSDRPNYGYTF. The CDR3 bases are TGTGCCAGCAGTTACTCGGACAGACCTAACTATGGCTACACCTTC.

This clone was detected only a few times. This chain links TRBV30 with TRBJ2-3, with 10 positions matching TRBD2. The CDR3 is 14 amino acids. Germline V gene sequence: CDR1 GTSNPN, CDR2 SVGIG (reference sequence). The ends lost 3 bases at V and 0 bases at J; junction bases unmatched: 0. The CDR3 nucleotides are TGTGCCTGGAGGGGACTAGCGAGCACAGATACGCAGTATTTT. Translation gives CAWRGLASTDTQYF. The full variable domain, with the rest looked up from reference TRBV30 and TRBJ2-3, is SQTIHQWPATLVQPVGSPLSLECTVEGTSNPNLYWYRQAAGRGLQLLFYSVGIGQISSEVPQNLSASRPQDRQFILSSKKLLLSDSGFYLCAWRGLASTDTQYFGPGTRLTVL.

This chain joins TRBV27 and TRBJ2-5, with 7 nucleotides matching TRBD2. This CDR3 is built from 13 residues. V shed 10 bases and J 4 bases; nucleotides not matched to a gene: 9. Germline V gene sequence: CDR1 MNHEY, CDR2 SMNVEV (reference sequence). Here the CDR3 reads CATASGNAETQYF. CDR3 DNA sequence: TGTGCCACCGCAAGCGGGAATGCAGAGACCCAGTACTTC.

The chain links TRBV30 to TRBJ2-7; D may be TRBD2 (5 bases). The CDR3 loop spans 15 amino acids. The V gene's germline CDR1 is GTSNPN and CDR2 SVGIG (reference sequence). The V end was cut by 0 bases, the J end by 3 bases, with 15 bases between. CDR3 loop: CAWSVRGVIFYEQYF. CDR3 DNA sequence: TGTGCCTGGAGTGTACGGGGAGTGATTTTCTACGAGCAGTACTTC.

This clone showed up just a few times. This chain connects TRBV2 to TRBJ2-3; a possible D gene is TRBD2 (6 bases). V dropped 6 bases and J dropped 10 bases, with 14 bases sitting between them. The CDR3 runs 12 residues. Germline CDR1 SNHLY, CDR2 FYNNEI. As DNA, the CDR3 is TGTGCCAGCAGAGTACTCGAGCGGGCGCAGTATTTT. It specifies CASRVLERAQYF.

CDR3 residues: CASSAGETQYF. The CDR3, as DNA: TGTGCCAGCAGCGCCGGAGAGACCCAGTACTTC. The J gene is TRBJ2-5, the V gene TRBV25-1; no reliable D call. The germline V gene has CDR1 MGHDK and CDR2 SYGVNS. This CDR3 has 11 residues. Trimming took off 6 bases at V and 4 bases at J, with 6 bases between the two ends.

The rearrangement uses TRBV6-6 and TRBJ2-7, with D perhaps matching TRBD2 (7 bases). The CDR3 spans 14 residues. Trimming removed 0 bases from V and 2 bases from J, with 8 bases in between. CDR1 and CDR2 from the germline V gene are MNHNY and SVGAGI (reference sequence). CDR3 DNA sequence: TGTGCCAGCAGTTACTCCGGGGGGCCCTACGAGCAGTACTTC. Amino acid sequence: CASSYSGGPYEQYF.

This clone was seen only a few times. Other DNA sequences in the sample encode the same CDR3. The gene calls are TRBV30 and TRBJ1-1; D is unclear. Looked up from germline, CDR1 is GTSNPN and CDR2 is SVGIG (reference sequence). The V end lost 5 bases, the J end lost 4 bases, and 5 bases lay between the germline ends. The CDR3 contains 10 residues. The CDR3 bases are TGTGCCTGGGGCCGCACTGAAGCTTTCTTT. Encoded protein: CAWGRTEAFF.

The rearrangement uses TRBV7-9 and TRBJ2-7; 7 bases match TRBD2. Looked up from germline, CDR1 is SEHNR and CDR2 is FQNEAQ (reference sequence). The trim removed 3 bases at V and 2 bases at J, leaving 7 bases unmatched. The CDR3 covers 15 residues. DNA of the CDR3: TGTGCCAGCAGCTTCCCAGCGGGGTTAACCTACGAGCAGTACTTC. This translates into CASSFPAGLTYEQYF.

This clone showed up just a few times. V is TRBV4-1 and J is TRBJ1-1; a weak D match, TRBD1 (5 bases). This CDR3 contains 16 residues. Germline CDR1 MGHRA, CDR2 YSYEKL. Trimming shortened V by 2 bases and J by 6 bases, and 19 bases separated the two germline ends. CDR3 loop: CASSQLPKGKISEAFF. The CDR3 DNA reads TGCGCCAGCAGCCAACTCCCCAAGGGGAAGATCTCTGAAGCTTTCTTT.